This record concerns one T cell receptor beta chain sequence. It has no known antigen specificity. One base away there is no much larger clone; base qualities are not given. The immunoSEQ Assay, a bias-controlled multiplex PCR, was used to amplify TCRbeta CDR3 regions from genomic DNA. Regarding the original processing steps: The number of nucleated cells in each sample was estimated by amplification of reference gene primers within the assay. Sequence reads were collapsed and filtered to measure the absolute abundance of every unique TCRbeta CDR3 rearrangement. For each sample, productive Simpson clonality was calculated as the square root of Simpson's diversity index over productive rearrangements. The table was pulled from immuneACCESS by TCRdb, which kept in-frame rearrangements only. Such tables lose some clones; where checked, under half of the loss comes from unresolved V genes, and the rest has no known cause. V and J calls and clone size are as listed in that table; D and trimming were resolved from the DNA. This sample gives under 350,000 clones in total; approximately 85% of them show up just once. The ten largest clones represent approximately 10% of the sample.

V loses 7 bases of germline sequence and J loses 4 bases, and the interval between the two ends is 16 bases. CDR1 and CDR2 are drawn from the germline V gene (reference sequence): MNHEY, SMNVEV. There are 15 amino acids in the CDR3, from cysteine to phenylalanine inclusive. Left in the record is the CDR3 DNA by itself, 45 bases read in frame from the first base. The data derive from a study of blood T cell repertoires in COVID-19 (TCRdb year 2020). A note on the overall study: The collaborator samples originated in the United States, Italy and Spain and spanned the acute and convalescent phases of COVID-19. The repertoires were released in a freely available public database intended as a resource for research on the immune response to SARS-CoV-2. The samples were drawn from two sources: the first 160 participants of the ongoing ImmuneRACE study, and 1,254 subjects contributed by 6 global collaborators. A de-identified subject ID, COVID-19 status, age in years and sex were almost always included in the sample metadata. The material from the prospective study consisted of cDNA or gDNA derived from T cells, B-cell-depleted T cells, or PBMCs. Subjects who had been exposed to COVID-19, were actively infected with it, or had recovered from it provided the deeply sampled blood TCRbeta repertoires that made up the dataset. Where available, HLA class I and class II types were taken from metadata supplied by the sample provider and were not determined by assay-based typing.

Study-wide findings and limitations: How much clinical and demographic metadata was included differed by source and by participant, and the metadata was provided uncurated.

Whole blood was collected in K2EDTA tubes by collaborating institutions according to the institutions' own protocols. For TCRbeta analysis, collaborators shipped samples as frozen whole blood, isolated PBMCs, or DNA extracted from either of those sample types. This chain is built from TRBV27 and TRBJ1-4; the D gene cannot be resolved reliably. This sequence originates from a woman aged 70-85 years with acute or convalescent COVID-19. Sequenced: peripheral blood. This receptor carries the CDR3 CASKTRSRGNEKLFF. The DNA is as follows: TGTGCCAGCAAGACAAGGTCTCGGGGTAATGAAAAACTGTTTTTT.